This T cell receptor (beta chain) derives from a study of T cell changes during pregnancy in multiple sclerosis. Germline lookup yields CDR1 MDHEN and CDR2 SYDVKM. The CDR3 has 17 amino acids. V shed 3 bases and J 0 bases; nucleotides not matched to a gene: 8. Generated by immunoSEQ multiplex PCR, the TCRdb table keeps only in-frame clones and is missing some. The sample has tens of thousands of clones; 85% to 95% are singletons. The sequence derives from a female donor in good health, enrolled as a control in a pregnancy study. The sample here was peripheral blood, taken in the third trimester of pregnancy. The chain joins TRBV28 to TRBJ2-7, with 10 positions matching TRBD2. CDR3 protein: CASSFLSVAGGSYEQYF. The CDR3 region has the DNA TGTGCCAGCAGTTTTTTGTCAGTAGCGGGGGGCTCCTACGAGCAGTACTTC.